These 16 T cell receptor beta chains came from one sample sequenced in a study of blood T cell repertoires in COVID-19. Clones were read by immunoSEQ multiplex PCR, and TCRdb kept only the in-frame ones, dropping some. The sample includes 100,000 to 150,000 clones, about 80% of them seen just once. The source material was peripheral blood. The source is a man in his 60s with acute or convalescent COVID-19.

The rearrangement uses TRBV2 and TRBJ1-1; 7 nucleotides align to TRBD1. V shed 5 bases and J 1 base; nucleotides not matched to a gene: 4. The CDR3 contains 14 residues. Germline values: CDR1 SNHLY, CDR2 FYNNEI. In DNA, the CDR3 is TGTGCCAGCAGTCCCGGGACAGAGAACACTGAAGCTTTCTTT. Amino acid sequence: CASSPGTENTEAFF.

This clone was observed a single time. J is TRBJ1-1 and V is TRBV5-1, with D maybe TRBD1 (5 bases). Between the trimmed V and J ends, which lost 3 bases and 6 bases, there was a span of 15 bases. Per the germline V gene, CDR1 is SGHRS and CDR2 is YFSETQ. CDR3 length equals 14 residues. DNA for the CDR3: TGCGCCAGCAGCTCTACGGGGGGGAGCGCTGAAGCTTTCTTT. Its translation is CASSSTGGSAEAFF.

This chain uses TRBV30 with TRBJ1-2; the D gene is possibly TRBD1 (5 bases). V was trimmed by 3 bases and J by 3 bases, leaving 14 bases between them. Germline CDR1 GTSNPN, CDR2 SVGIG (reference sequence). This CDR3 spans 14 amino acids. CDR3 protein: CAWRHRRGYYGYTF. The CDR3 DNA follows: TGTGCCTGGAGGCACCGGCGGGGCTACTATGGCTACACCTTC. Complete variable domain (other parts from reference TRBV30 and TRBJ1-2): SQTIHQWPATLVQPVGSPLSLECTVEGTSNPNLYWYRQAAGRGLQLLFYSVGIGQISSEVPQNLSASRPQDRQFILSSKKLLLSDSGFYLCAWRHRRGYYGYTFGSGTRLTVV.

The chain is built from TRBV9 and TRBJ1-6, with D tentatively TRBD1 (6 bases). The germline V and J ends were trimmed by 0 bases and 0 bases, with 10 bases remaining between them. The CDR3 length is 17 residues. The germline gives CDR1 SGDLS, CDR2 YYNGEE. CDR3 in amino acids: CASSVGQARSYNSPLHF. CDR3 DNA sequence: TGTGCCAGCAGCGTAGGACAGGCGCGCTCCTATAATTCACCCCTCCACTTT.

The rearrangement uses TRBV6-1 and TRBJ2-1; 8 nucleotides match TRBD2. After removal of 2 bases from V and 7 bases from J, the junction contained 7 bases not matched to a gene. The CDR3 sequence is 15 residues long. Germline assignment: CDR1 MNHNS and CDR2 SASEGT. The CDR3 sequence is CASSESGSGKNEQFF. CDR3 sequence (DNA): TGTGCCAGCAGTGAATCGGGTAGCGGGAAAAATGAGCAGTTCTTC.

V is TRBV5-1 and J is TRBJ2-7, with 9 nucleotides matching TRBD2. From germline, CDR1 is SGHRS and CDR2 YFSETQ. V was pared by 4 bases and J by 2 bases, with 7 bases of the junction left unmatched. The CDR3 covers 15 residues. The DNA for the CDR3 is TGCGCCAGCAGCCCCGGACTAGCGAGAACCTACGAGCAGTACTTC. It codes for CASSPGLARTYEQYF. The whole variable domain, remainder taken from reference TRBV5-1 and TRBJ2-7, is KAGVTQTPRYLIKTRGQQVTLSCSPISGHRSVSWYQQTPGQGLQFLFEYFSETQRNKGNFPGRFSGRQFSNSRSEMNVSTLELGDSALYLCASSPGLARTYEQYFGPGTRLTVT.

J is TRBJ2-7 and V is TRBV5-1; D is perhaps TRBD1 (7 bases). Trimming pared 0 bases from V and 5 bases from J, leaving 12 bases between. CDR3 length equals 14 residues. Germline CDR1 is SGHRS and CDR2 is YFSETQ. DNA for the CDR3: TGCGCCAGCAGCTTGGCACAGGGGAGGAACGAGCAGTACTTC. Amino acid sequence: CASSLAQGRNEQYF.

This chain links TRBV15 with TRBJ1-1, with D tentatively TRBD1 (6 bases). Germline V gene data show CDR1 as LNHNV and CDR2 as YYDKDF (reference sequence). The CDR3 is 14 amino acids. Trimming pared 5 bases from V and 6 bases from J, leaving 16 bases between. In DNA, the CDR3 is TGTGCCACCAGCCCGGCCGACAGGTTCTCTGAAGCTTTCTTT. Protein product: CATSPADRFSEAFF. Supplemented by reference TRBV15 and TRBJ1-1, the full variable domain reads DAMVIQNPRYQVTQFGKPVTLSCSQTLNHNVMYWYQQKSSQAPKLLFHYYDKDFNNEADTPDNFQSRRPNTSFCFLDIRSPGLGDTAMYLCATSPADRFSEAFFGQGTRLTVV.

This rearrangement joins TRBV5-4 to TRBJ2-3; TRBD2 agrees at 8 bases. V dropped 0 bases and J dropped 2; count of bases not matched to a gene: 2. The CDR3 is 15 residues long. Germline values: CDR1 SGHNT, CDR2 YYREEE (reference sequence). The CDR3 DNA follows: TGTGCCAGCAGCTTGGCGGGAGGGCCCACAGATACGCAGTATTTT. It is translated as CASSLAGGPTDTQYF.

The chain links TRBV5-1 to TRBJ2-3; tentatively, D is TRBD1 (6 bases). The germline gives CDR1 SGHRS, CDR2 YFSETQ. Trimming shortened V by 1 base and J by 4 bases, and 10 bases separated the two germline ends. This CDR3 contains 14 residues. In nucleotides, the CDR3 is TGCGCCAGCAGCTTGTCCCAGGGGCCAGATACGCAGTATTTT. Protein: CASSLSQGPDTQYF. Variable domain in full (rest from reference TRBV5-1 and TRBJ2-3): KAGVTQTPRYLIKTRGQQVTLSCSPISGHRSVSWYQQTPGQGLQFLFEYFSETQRNKGNFPGRFSGRQFSNSRSEMNVSTLELGDSALYLCASSLSQGPDTQYFGPGTRLTVL.

This chain uses TRBV19 with TRBJ2-7; 9 bases are a match to TRBD1. There are 14 residues in the CDR3. Germline V CDR1 and CDR2: LNHDA, SQIVND (reference sequence). Trimming took 6 bases from V and 1 from J; bases not matched to a gene: 4. The CDR3 here is CASSRDRESYEQYF. CDR3 DNA: TGTGCCAGTAGCCGGGACAGGGAATCCTACGAGCAGTACTTC.

The V gene is TRBV2, the J gene TRBJ1-6, with TRBD1 as a possible D gene (5 bases). Germline V gene lookup returns CDR1 SNHLY and CDR2 FYNNEI. CDR3 length: 16 residues. With 1 base removed from V and 5 bases from J, the gap between germline ends came to 12 bases. CDR3 DNA: TGTGCCAGCAGTGAAGAGGGGTCAGATAATAATTCACCCCTCCACTTT. It encodes CASSEEGSDNNSPLHF.

This sequence joins TRBV3-1 (or the pseudogene TRBV3-2) and TRBJ1-1, with D unclear. CDR3 size: 13 residues. Deletions cut 2 bases from V and 1 base from J, with 5 bases between. The germline V gene has CDR1 LGHDT and CDR2 YNNKEL (reference sequence). The DNA for the CDR3 is TGTGCCAGCAGCCAATTAAAGAACACTGAAGCTTTCTTT. Its translation: CASSQLKNTEAFF.

This clone has just one count. The chain carries TRBV4-1 and TRBJ2-7; 9 bases agree with TRBD1. Looked up from germline, CDR1 is MGHRA and CDR2 is YSYEKL. J was trimmed by 0 bases and V by 4 bases; bases with no gene match: 4. This CDR3 comprises 15 residues. DNA of the CDR3: TGCGCCAGCAGCCCGGGACAGGGAAGCTCCTACGAGCAGTACTTC. Protein sequence: CASSPGQGSSYEQYF.

This clone was detected only a few times. CDR3: CASSPREGLAGGPRTGELFF. The CDR3 nucleotides are TGTGCCAGCAGCCCTCGAGAGGGGCTAGCGGGAGGGCCACGGACCGGGGAGCTGTTTTTT. The chain carries TRBV27 and TRBJ2-2; 12 nucleotides agree with TRBD2. V lost 6 bases, J lost 5 bases, and 19 bases stayed unmatched. Per germline, CDR1 MNHEY and CDR2 SMNVEV (reference sequence). This CDR3 has 20 amino acids.

By sample share, this clone is medium-sized. This chain uses TRBV7-9 with TRBJ2-7, with a weak D call TRBD2 (6 bases). V lost 2 bases and J 4 bases, leaving 18 bases between the germline ends. Germline loops: CDR1 SEHNR, CDR2 FQNEAQ (reference sequence). This CDR3 is 16 amino acids long. The CDR3 spells CASSLPLGAGTYEQYF. DNA for the CDR3: TGTGCCAGCAGCTTACCTTTAGGTGCGGGGACGTACGAGCAGTACTTC.